This is a list of T cell receptor beta chains from one sample in a study of metastatic and nonmetastatic thyroid tumors. TCRdb re-analyzed the PCR reads through MiXCR. The sample holds some 25,000 clones, more than 20% seen once. The sample taken for sequencing was blood. The receptors shown here come from a female donor with papillary thyroid cancer or a benign thyroid nodule (not recorded which). Some clones in this sample may be carry-over from other donors' samples. The CDR3 runs from the conserved cysteine through the conserved F or W. Each record gives: V gene, J gene, CDR3 protein.

TRBV6-1	TRBJ2-3	CASTEGEIDTQYF
TRBV27	TRBJ1-5	CASRAGLHPGSNQPQHF
TRBV11-1	TRBJ2-1	CASSLGIAGQYVEQFF
TRBV7-8	TRBJ1-5	CASSPYRWQRNQPQHF
TRBV6-2/TRBV6-3	TRBJ1-2	CASSQFGAAGYTF
TRBV7-9	TRBJ2-2	CASSPGQGDTGELFF
TRBV19	TRBJ2-1	CASSLRMGHERFF
TRBV5-1	TRBJ1-3	CASSLTGRNTIYF
TRBV19	TRBJ1-1	CASKGVWVKGAFF
TRBV7-2	TRBJ2-5	CASSLVPEGLQETQYF
TRBV4-1	TRBJ2-2	CASSQARDSNTGELFF
TRBV6-1	TRBJ1-2	CACSDSAGINYGYTF
TRBV12-3/TRBV12-4	TRBJ2-1	CASSPGLAGPRERFF
TRBV6-1	TRBJ1-1	CASSEGIGLVSFF
TRBV7-9	TRBJ2-7	CASSTGREQYF
TRBV7-6	TRBJ2-1	CASSLDPPSGGNVEQFF
TRBV2	TRBJ2-3	CASIRGQDTDTQYF
TRBV6-1	TRBJ1-2	CASSEPVRANYGYTF
TRBV15	TRBJ2-1	CATSSESSGRAFNEQFF
TRBV7-9	TRBJ2-3	CASSRDPRADTQYF
TRBV7-6	TRBJ1-1	CASSSTGIMSTEAFF
TRBV18	TRBJ1-5	CASSIGQGSGNQPQHF
TRBV7-3	TRBJ2-3	CASSLRGTGILTDTQYF